The clone carrying this TCR beta chain was found many times. These data belong to a study of regulatory T cells in long-lasting Graves disease. The CDR3 is made up of 16 amino acids. CDR1 KGHSH and CDR2 LQKENI come from the germline V gene. V was clipped by 8 bases and J by 4 bases; unmatched bases: 15. Time point meaning: newly diagnosed GD, antithyroid drugs for less than 3 months. PBMC-extracted RNA yielded the TCR library. American Thyroid Association guidelines defined Graves' disease diagnosis. Assembly of TCR beta libraries relied on iRepertoire HTBI primers together with Arm-PCR of CDR3 regions. TCRdb used MiXCR to reprocess the multiplex PCR reads, holding one entry per CDR3 protein. In the table there are 400,000 to 550,000 distinct CDR3 sequences, under 15% of which are singletons. This sample was also put to use in a study of T cells in Graves' hyperthyroidism and ophthalmopathy.

This clonotype was obtained from a woman aged 25 to 39 with Graves disease. The starting material was peripheral blood mononuclear cells (PBMCs), obtained at new diagnosis, from a patient treated with antithyroid drugs. J is TRBJ2-3 and V is TRBV18, with TRBD2 matching over 7 bases. The CDR3 coding sequence is TGTGCCAGCACACGCCCGGGGCGGGAGTATCCAGATACGCAGTATTTT. Its protein is CASTRPGREYPDTQYF.